The text below deals with one T cell receptor (beta chain). What antigen it recognizes has not been identified. No much larger clonotype is one base removed from it; base qualities were not supplied. These data come from a study of CD8 T cells in Susac syndrome (dated by TCRdb to 2018 to 2020). With regard to the full study: Of the Susac syndrome patients who were sequenced, under 10 were in clinical remission while roughly six had clinically active disease. At blood withdrawal, Susac syndrome patients were either therapy-naive, taking corticosteroids (in some cases with IVIg as well), or taking IVIg alone. Whether CD8+ T cell activation and differentiation in Susac syndrome was antigen driven was tested using repertoire sequencing.

RNA was extracted with the RNeasy kit and roughly 0.45 to 1 ug was reverse transcribed using random hexamers. The immunoSEQ multiplex PCR assay, which covers 54 Vbeta and 13 Jbeta segments, was used to amplify TCR beta CDR3 regions. Bias from PCR amplification was corrected by using a synthetic template baseline for primer optimization and for computational correction. In the authors' own workflow: Reads were annotated to V, D and J genes according to IMGT and were analyzed with immunoSEQ Analyzer, with only productive sequences retained. Clonality was calculated as one minus the Shannon entropy normalized by log2 of the number of productive unique sequences. Public and private clones were assessed among the 100 most prevalent clones of each patient and control. Clones were defined as Susac-specific when absent from the healthy and MS cohorts, from about 1,100 published viral clones and from other ImmuneACCESS disease sequences. TCRdb took the public reads, trimmed them with fastp at Q25, ran MiXCR for clone calling and kept in-frame beta chains. When rows share a CDR3 protein, they turn into one entry using the most common DNA and genes. The V and J calls and clone size are TCRdb's, not the authors'. Across this sample there are about 240,000 distinct CDR3 sequences, with 90% to 96% seen only once. The ten biggest clones cover 0.095% to 0.12% of the sample.

Peripheral blood CD8+ and CD4+ T cells from healthy donors, Susac syndrome patients and multiple sclerosis patients were profiled using high-throughput TCR beta sequencing. Recently defined diagnostic criteria for definite or probable disease were met by the Susac syndrome patients. Bulk CD8+ and CD4+ T cells were purified by magnetic negative isolation, while CD8+ TEMRA cells were enriched using FACS. Blood was collected in EDTA tubes and processed within 24 hours, with PBMCs isolated through density gradient centrifugation. PBMCs intended for TCR sequencing were cryopreserved in liquid nitrogen and thawed later in a water bath at 37 degrees C. The sorted or isolated CD4+, CD8+ and CD8+ TEMRA cells reached a purity of at least 90%. Study-level results and caveats: In patients with Susac syndrome, the CD4+ T cell repertoire showed no detectable clonal expansion. The TCR sequencing and HLA analysis was acknowledged to have included a relatively small number of individuals.

The origin of this receptor is a human donor with Susac syndrome. Specimen: CD4+ T cells from PBMCs.

The CDR3 reads CSVEEILRGGGYGYTF. The bases are TGCAGCGTTGAAGAAATCCTGAGGGGGGGAGGCTATGGCTACACCTTC. The chain is encoded by TRBV29-1 joined to TRBJ1-2; the D gene is perhaps TRBD1, from 6 matching bases. From the cysteine through the phenylalanine, the CDR3 covers 16 amino acids. The CDR3 DNA has 48 bases and is translated from base 1. V lost 0 bases and J lost 4 bases; the stretch between them is 18 bases long. The germline V gene sets CDR1 to SQVTM and CDR2 to ANQGSEA.